These T cell receptor beta chains were read from a single sample in a study of cytomegalovirus exposure and HLA in healthy donors. Assay: immunoSEQ multiplex PCR; the TCRdb copy retains only in-frame clones and omits some. Altogether 210,000 or so clones are present, around 87% being singletons, with the ten largest covering 1.3%. The sample taken for sequencing was PBMCs. These receptors were taken from a man aged 25-45 years in good health and CMV-seronegative. CDR3s include the opening cysteine and the closing phenylalanine or tryptophan. D genes are given only for firm matches. Size is stated for part of the rows, as once, few or many counts, or as a class when the clone is expanded.

V	J	length	size	D	CDR3	DNA
TRBV10-3	TRBJ2-7	12	NA	NA	CAIRGDNYEQYF	TGTGCCATCAGGGGGGACAACTACGAGCAGTACTTC
TRBV7-9	TRBJ2-3	15	few	NA	CASSLAGIAVLTQYF	TGTGCCAGCAGCTTAGCCGGGATCGCGGTCCTTACGCAGTATTTT
TRBV5-5	TRBJ2-7	15	NA	NA	CASRSRDSNAYEQYF	TGTGCCAGCAGGTCCCGGGACTCCAACGCCTACGAGCAGTACTTC
TRBV6-1	TRBJ2-7	14	NA	NA	CATRRQGPPYEQYF	TGTGCCACTAGACGGCAGGGTCCGCCCTACGAGCAGTACTTC
TRBV19	TRBJ2-3	13	NA	NA	CATRFKAGDTQYF	TGTGCAACCAGGTTCAAGGCTGGAGATACGCAGTATTTT
TRBV11-3	TRBJ1-6	13	NA	NA	CASSASPGAPLHF	TGTGCCAGCAGCGCTTCCCCAGGGGCACCCCTCCACTTT
TRBV18	TRBJ1-2	14	NA	NA	CASSPRPGDYGYTF	TGTGCCAGCTCACCACGTCCGGGGGATTATGGCTACACCTTC
TRBV11-3	TRBJ1-1	13	NA	TRBD1	CASSSRDRDEAFF	TGTGCCAGCAGCTCCCGGGACAGGGATGAAGCTTTCTTT
TRBV7-9	TRBJ2-5	13	NA	TRBD2	CASSSTSVETQYF	TGTGCCAGCAGCTCTACTAGCGTAGAGACCCAGTACTTC
TRBV29-1	TRBJ2-5	14	NA	TRBD1	CSVSSGTGDTPQYF	TGCAGCGTCTCCTCCGGGACAGGGGACACCCCTCAGTACTTC
TRBV28	TRBJ1-6	14	NA	NA	CASRKGGYNSPLHF	TGTGCCAGCAGAAAAGGCGGATATAATTCACCCCTCCACTTT